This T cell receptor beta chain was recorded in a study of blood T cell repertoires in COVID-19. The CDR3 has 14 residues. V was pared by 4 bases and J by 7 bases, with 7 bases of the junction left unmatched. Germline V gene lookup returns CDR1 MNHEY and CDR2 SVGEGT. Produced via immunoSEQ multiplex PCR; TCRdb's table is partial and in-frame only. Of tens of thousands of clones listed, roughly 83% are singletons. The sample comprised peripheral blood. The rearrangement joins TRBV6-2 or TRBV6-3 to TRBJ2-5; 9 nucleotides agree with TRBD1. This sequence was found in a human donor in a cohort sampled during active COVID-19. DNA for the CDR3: TGTGCCAGCAGTTGGGGACAGGGAGCGGGGACCCAGTACTTC. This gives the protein CASSWGQGAGTQYF.